A single sample is the source of the 22 T cell receptor beta chains below, sequenced in a study of response to subunit inactivated influenza vaccine. TCRdb re-analysed the RT-PCR reads in MiXCR, keeping a single row per CDR3 protein. The sample contains about 540,000 distinct CDR3 sequences, roughly 15% of which appear only once. Sequencing used PBMCs from blood, obtained less than 13 days after vaccination. These receptors all come from a man aged 50-60 years who received an inactivated influenza vaccine.

This clonotype showed up many times. Written as DNA, the CDR3 is TGTGCCAGCAGGTTGATTACCGGGGAGCTGTTTTTT. It translates to CASRLITGELFF. The gene calls are TRBV7-8 and TRBJ2-2; unclear D gene. This CDR3 region has 12 residues. V shed 6 bases and J shed 5 bases, with 7 bases lying between them. The V gene's germline CDR1 is SGHVS and CDR2 FQNEAQ.

This clonotype was picked up a small number of times. The chain couples TRBV10-2 to TRBJ1-5; the match to TRBD1 covers 7 bases. This CDR3 region has 12 residues. From germline, CDR1 is WSHSY and CDR2 SAAADI. Unmatched junction bases numbered 5, after V lost 10 bases and J lost 5 bases. CDR3 in DNA: TGCGCCACAGGGGGGGGTTATCAGCCCCAGCATTTT. Amino acid sequence: CATGGGYQPQHF.

This clonotype was detected a few times. The CDR3 protein is CASSRDRREGNTIYF. The DNA for the CDR3 is TGCGCCAGCAGCCGGGACCGACGAGAAGGAAACACCATATATTTT. The chain couples TRBV4-3 to TRBJ1-3; tentatively, D is TRBD1 (5 bases). Germline assignment: CDR1 LGHNA and CDR2 YSLEER. V lost 4 bases, J lost 4 bases, and 14 bases lay in between. The CDR3 spans 15 residues.

This clonotype has a handful of counts. The rearrangement joins TRBV5-1 to TRBJ2-5; TRBD2 matches at 15 bases. The CDR3 spans 16 residues. Trimming cost V 4 bases and J 5 bases; bases outside gene matches: 6. CDR1 SGHRS and CDR2 YFSETQ come from the germline V gene. For the CDR3, the DNA is TGCGCCAGCAGCAAGGGACTAGCGGGAGGATTCGAGACCCAGTACTTC. Its translation is CASSKGLAGGFETQYF.

There are a few counts of this clonotype. V gene TRBV7-9 combines with J gene TRBJ1-1; D gene ambiguous. This CDR3 comprises 15 residues. The V and J ends lost 5 bases and 2 bases respectively, with 15 bases between them. CDR1 is SEHNR and CDR2 is FQNEAQ in the germline V gene (reference sequence). The CDR3 here is CASSGMQRRNTEAFF. CDR3 coding DNA: TGTGCCAGCAGCGGCATGCAGCGGCGAAACACTGAAGCTTTCTTT.

The chain uses TRBV2 and TRBJ1-5; no clear D. Germline V gene data show CDR1 as SNHLY and CDR2 as FYNNEI. Trimming took 3 bases from V and 1 from J, leaving 10 bases between them. This CDR3 is built from 15 residues. CDR3 sequence (DNA): TGTGCCAGCAGTGAGAGCAGGTCAAGCAATCAGCCCCAGCATTTT. Its protein is CASSESRSSNQPQHF.

This clonotype showed up many times. CDR3 nucleotide sequence: TGTGCCAGCAGCTTTGGGACTAGCGGGGGAAATGAGCAGTTCTTC. Translated, it gives CASSFGTSGGNEQFF. J is TRBJ2-1 and V is TRBV13, with TRBD2 matching over 14 bases. CDR3 length equals 15 residues. Germline V gene lookup returns CDR1 PRHDT and CDR2 FYEKMQ (reference sequence). The V gene end was trimmed by 3 bases and the J gene end by 7 bases; junction bases not matched to a gene: 2.

The chain links TRBV14 to TRBJ2-3; TRBD1 might be the D (5 bases). The CDR3 sequence is 16 residues long. Between the trimmed V and J ends, which lost 0 bases and 2 bases, there was a span of 12 bases. Per the germline V gene, CDR1 is SGHDN and CDR2 is FVKESK. CDR3 DNA: TGTGCCAGCAGCCAAGATCAGGGTCTCCCCACAGATACGCAGTATTTT. Residues: CASSQDQGLPTDTQYF.

The chain employs TRBV7-9 and TRBJ1-2; tentatively, D is TRBD1 (6 bases). Germline assignment: CDR1 SEHNR and CDR2 FQNEAQ (reference sequence). The CDR3 runs to 14 residues. With 1 base removed from V and 1 base from J, the gap between germline ends came to 7 bases. CDR3 amino acids: CASSLEGVNYGYTF. Written as DNA, the CDR3 is TGTGCCAGCAGCTTAGAGGGGGTTAACTATGGCTACACCTTC.

The chain recombines TRBV7-9 with TRBJ2-7; TRBD2 agrees at 7 bases. With V trimmed by 5 bases and J by 3 bases, 7 bases remained unmatched. Germline CDR1 reads SEHNR; CDR2 reads FQNEAQ (reference sequence). The CDR3 totals 14 residues. The CDR3 is CASSAGTTYYEQYF. CDR3 sequence (DNA): TGTGCCAGCAGCGCCGGGACTACTTACTACGAGCAGTACTTC.

There are many counts of this clonotype. The V and J genes are TRBV7-9 and TRBJ1-5; D unresolved. CDR3 length equals 14 residues. Trimming took off 2 bases at V and 3 bases at J, with 8 bases between the two ends. From germline, CDR1 is SEHNR and CDR2 FQNEAQ (reference sequence). DNA for the CDR3: TGTGCCAGCAGCTTAATCGGTTACAATCAGCCCCAGCATTTT. This sequence encodes CASSLIGYNQPQHF.

This clonotype was detected a few times. The J gene is TRBJ1-5, the V gene TRBV5-6; D remains unclear. This CDR3 is 16 amino acids long. V was clipped by 4 bases and J by 1 base, with 15 bases between them. In germline, CDR1 is SGHDT, CDR2 YYEEEE. DNA for the CDR3: TGTGCCAGCAGCGGGTCCGGGAGCTTAAGCAATCAGCCCCAGCATTTT. It codes for CASSGSGSLSNQPQHF.

This clonotype was found a few times. The V call is TRBV5-1, the J call TRBJ1-3; D gene ambiguous. The V gene's germline CDR1 is SGHRS and CDR2 YFSETQ. V dropped 3 bases and J dropped 1 base, with 14 bases sitting between them. The CDR3 is 16 residues long. The CDR3 DNA follows: TGCGCCAGCAGCTGGCCGGAAACAGAATCTGGAAACACCATATATTTT. Translating it yields CASSWPETESGNTIYF.

This clonotype appeared a few times. V is TRBV5-1 and J is TRBJ1-6; 11 bases are shared with TRBD1. After removal of 0 bases from V and 9 bases from J, the junction contained 8 bases not matched to a gene. The CDR3 runs to 17 residues. Germline loops: CDR1 SGHRS, CDR2 YFSETQ. The CDR3 here is CASSLAGQGVEASPLHF. The CDR3, as DNA: TGCGCCAGCAGCTTGGCGGGACAGGGGGTAGAAGCTTCACCCCTCCACTTT.

This clonotype was counted only a few times. The chain recombines TRBV7-2 with TRBJ2-1; D possibly corresponds to TRBD2 (6 bases). From germline, CDR1 is SGHTA and CDR2 FQGNSA. The V gene lost 1 base and the J gene lost 6 bases, with 16 bases spanning the gap. The CDR3 length is 16 residues. As DNA, the CDR3 is TGTGCCAGCAGCTTAGTGGGACTGCGGAGTACCAATGAGCAGTTCTTC. Translated: CASSLVGLRSTNEQFF. Using reference TRBV7-2 and TRBJ2-1 for the parts outside the CDR3, the full variable domain is GAGVSQSPSNKVTEKGKDVELRCDPISGHTALYWYRQSLGQGLEFLIYFQGNSAPDKSGLPSDRFSAERTGGSVSTLTIQRTQQEDSAVYLCASSLVGLRSTNEQFFGPGTRLTVL.

This clonotype was recorded a few times. The chain joins TRBV20-1 to TRBJ2-7; D may be TRBD1 (5 bases). Trimming took 0 bases from V and 3 from J, leaving 18 bases between them. The CDR3 has 16 amino acids. Germline assignment: CDR1 DFQATT and CDR2 SNEGSKA (reference sequence). CDR3 DNA sequence: TGCAGTGCTAGAGATTCAAAGGGGTGGGGTTTCTACGAGCAGTACTTC. Protein sequence: CSARDSKGWGFYEQYF.

The genes are TRBV6-5 and TRBJ1-4; D might be TRBD1 (5 bases). The CDR3 contains 14 residues. CDR1 is MNHEY and CDR2 is SVGAGI in the germline V gene. V was pared by 1 base and J by 7 bases, with 10 bases between. CDR3 bases: TGTGCCAGCAGTTACTTGTCAGGGTTTGAAAAACTGTTTTTT. It translates to CASSYLSGFEKLFF.

This clonotype was detected once. The chain has TRBV5-1 and TRBJ2-1, with 8 bases matching TRBD2. Germline loops: CDR1 SGHRS, CDR2 YFSETQ. With 4 bases clipped from V and 6 bases from J, the junction kept 9 bases outside the gene matches. The CDR3 contains 15 residues. Written as DNA, the CDR3 is TGCGCCAGCAGCCCGAGCGGGAGAGAGTTCAATGAGCAGTTCTTC. It encodes CASSPSGREFNEQFF.

In this sample, this clonotype turned up a few times. The chain is built from TRBV28 and TRBJ2-1, with 9 bases that match TRBD2. CDR1 MDHEN and CDR2 SYDVKM come from the germline V gene. The CDR3 is made up of 15 amino acids. Germline trimming cut 4 bases from V and 6 bases from J; bases unmatched to any gene: 7. The CDR3 sequence: CASSSGTSRLNEQFF. CDR3 nucleotide sequence: TGTGCCAGCAGTTCCGGGACTAGCCGTCTCAATGAGCAGTTCTTC. The entire variable domain, with the rest obtained from reference TRBV28 and TRBJ2-1, is as follows: DVKVTQSSRYLVKRTGEKVFLECVQDMDHENMFWYRQDPGLGLRLIYFSYDVKMKEKGDIPEGYSVSREKKERFSLILESASTNQTSMYLCASSSGTSRLNEQFFGPGTRLTVL.

This clonotype came up many times. The chain uses TRBV7-3 and TRBJ2-1; D is possibly TRBD2 (5 bases). The V gene lost 1 base and the J gene lost 4 bases, with 8 bases spanning the gap. Germline assignment: CDR1 SGHTA and CDR2 FQGTGA. The CDR3 contains 14 residues. CDR3 DNA: TGTGCCAGCAGCTTAATAGCGAGTTACAATGAGCAGTTCTTC. This gives the protein CASSLIASYNEQFF.

This clonotype was counted only a few times. The rearrangement joins TRBV10-3 to TRBJ2-5, with D hard to call. Between the trimmed V and J ends, which lost 4 bases and 1 base, there was a span of 13 bases. The CDR3 runs 15 residues. The germline gives CDR1 ENHRY, CDR2 SYGVKD. The CDR3 reads CAISGTRSAQETQYF. CDR3 DNA: TGTGCCATCAGTGGGACCCGGTCCGCCCAAGAGACCCAGTACTTC.

In its sample, this clonotype was seen a few times. The chain has TRBV7-2 and TRBJ2-5, with 11 nucleotides matching TRBD2. Per germline, CDR1 SGHTA and CDR2 FQGNSA. V dropped 0 bases and J dropped 4; count of bases not matched to a gene: 13. The CDR3 totals 19 residues. The chain's CDR3 is CASSLAARLAGRFGETQYF. DNA for the CDR3: TGTGCCAGCAGCTTAGCCGCCCGACTAGCGGGGAGGTTTGGAGAGACCCAGTACTTC.